This T cell receptor (beta chain) stems from a study of blood T cell repertoires in COVID-19. Study as a whole: Samples of COVID-19 (acute and convalescent) were obtained from the United States, Italy and Spain.

TCRdb's copy holds only in-frame clones and misses some; the assay was immunoSEQ multiplex PCR. Among tens of thousands of clones listed, over 75% were seen once. From germline, CDR1 is SEHNR and CDR2 FQNEAQ (reference sequence). After removal of 3 bases from V and 1 base from J, the junction contained 2 bases not matched to a gene. CDR3 length: 14 residues. The genes are TRBV7-9 and TRBJ2-5; 7 bases align to TRBD1. The sample comprised peripheral blood. The receptor was isolated from a human donor in a cohort sampled during active COVID-19. CDR3: CASSFRTGQETQYF. The CDR3 bases are TGTGCCAGCAGCTTTAGGACAGGCCAAGAGACCCAGTACTTC. Full variable domain (remainder filled in from reference TRBV7-9 and TRBJ2-5): DTGVSQNPRHKITKRGQNVTFRCDPISEHNRLYWYRQTLGQGPEFLTYFQNEAQLEKSRLLSDRFSAERPKGSFSTLEIQRTEQGDSAMYLCASSFRTGQETQYFGPGTRLLVL.